This passage covers 15 T cell receptor beta chains from one sample sequenced in a study of glioma-infiltrating T cells. Amplification of TCR alpha and beta CDR3 regions from RNA used iRepertoire nested multiplex PCR. TCRdb reprocessed the multiplex PCR reads via MiXCR and lists one record per CDR3 protein. This sample has more than 95,000 distinct CDR3 sequences; 29% occur once, and the top ten carry approximately 46%. Sequenced sample: glioma tissue, nonneoplastic brain tissue, or PBMCs (not recorded which). The source is a human donor with low-grade glioma or glioblastoma, undergoing nonglioma brain surgery, or in good health (not recorded which).

This chain connects TRBV18 to TRBJ2-1; a weak D match, TRBD1 (5 bases). From germline, CDR1 is KGHSH and CDR2 LQKENI. The CDR3 loop spans 16 amino acids. V shed 0 bases and J shed 7 bases, with 16 bases lying between them. CDR3 DNA sequence: TGTGCCAGCTCACCACCGTCGCAGGGCCGGTTGAATGAGCAGTTCTTC. Protein product: CASSPPSQGRLNEQFF.

Concerning this clonotype itself: Germline is not matched at one junction end, which may reflect a read error. CDR3 in DNA: TGCGCCAGCAGCGAATTAGGACGGGTCAGCGGTTTT. This translates into CASSELGRVSGF. This chain uses TRBV5-1 with TRBJ1-5; the D is unclear. The germline V gene has CDR1 SGHRS and CDR2 YFSETQ. The CDR3 consists of 12 residues.

On this clonotype itself: A read error is possible here, since a much larger clone lies one base away. The chain recombines TRBV20-1 with TRBJ1-1; unclear D gene. This CDR3 spans 17 amino acids. CDR1 and CDR2 (germline): DFQATT, SNEGSKA (reference sequence). The CDR3 coding sequence is TGCGGTGCTATGACTTGGGGTCTCTCGACTAAAAACACTGAAGCTTTCTTT. This gives the protein CGAMTWGLSTKNTEAFF.

This clonotype was found a few times. The rearrangement joins TRBV7-8 to TRBJ1-1; 12 positions match TRBD1. Germline V CDR1 and CDR2: SGHVS, FQNEAQ. The CDR3 sequence is 15 residues long. V dropped 4 bases and J dropped 6; count of bases not matched to a gene: 6. CDR3: CASSYPGQGAAEAFF. In nucleotides, the CDR3 is TGTGCCAGCAGCTACCCGGGACAGGGGGCGGCTGAAGCTTTCTTT.

Notes on this clonotype: Given a much more abundant clone one base away, this may be a read error. The chain has TRBV6-2 or TRBV6-3 and TRBJ2-2, with TRBD2 matching over 7 bases. This CDR3 is built from 14 residues. Germline CDR1 MNHEY, CDR2 SVGEGT. After removal of 4 bases from V and 9 bases from J, the junction contained 8 bases not matched to a gene. CDR3 coding DNA: TGTGCCAGCAGTTTGATGGGGGGGACCTGGGAGCTGTTTTTT. This codes for CASSLMGGTWELFF.

The V and J genes are TRBV28 and TRBJ2-3, with D possibly matching TRBD1 (6 bases). The CDR3 loop spans 16 amino acids. V dropped 8 bases and J dropped 1 base, with 19 bases sitting between them. From germline, CDR1 is MDHEN and CDR2 SYDVKM. DNA for the CDR3: TGTGCCAGCGGTTCGCCACAGGGTGAGGGCACAGATACGCAGTATTTT. This gives the protein CASGSPQGEGTDTQYF.

This clonotype was picked up many times. V and J are TRBV7-2 and TRBJ1-1; D possibly corresponds to TRBD1 (5 bases). Germline V lookup: CDR1 SGHTA, CDR2 FQGNSA. V was cut by 5 bases and J by 8 bases, with 15 bases left in between. CDR3 length: 13 amino acids. The CDR3 DNA sequence: TGTGCCAGCAGCCCGATGTTATACAGGGAAGCTTTCTTT. The encoded protein is CASSPMLYREAFF.

A note on this clonotype: A read error is possible here, since a much larger clone lies one base away. The V gene is TRBV6-2 or TRBV6-3, the J gene TRBJ2-4; possibly TRBD2 for D (5 bases). The CDR3 runs 13 residues. The germline gives CDR1 MNHEY, CDR2 SVGEGT. The CDR3 region is CASLQLAKDIQYF. CDR3 bases: TGTGCCAGCCTACAGCTAGCCAAAGACATTCAGTACTTC.

The V gene is TRBV28, the J gene TRBJ1-1, with no clear D. Trimming pared 10 bases from V and 0 bases from J, leaving 21 bases between. There are 16 residues in the CDR3. Germline CDR1 reads MDHEN; CDR2 reads SYDVKM. The CDR3 reads CAILTLNPGMNTEAFF. The DNA of the CDR3 is TGTGCCATCCTGACTCTAAACCCTGGTATGAACACTGAAGCTTTCTTT.

At least ten counts were recorded for this clonotype. This sequence joins TRBV28 and TRBJ2-3, with TRBD2 matching 9 bases. CDR1 is MDHEN, CDR2 SYDVKM, per germline. J gave up 2 bases and V 5 bases, and 8 bases lay outside the gene matches. The CDR3 totals 16 residues. The CDR3 bases are TGTGCCAGCAGTCCCTACGGGACTAGCTTCACAGATACGCAGTATTTT. Encoded protein: CASSPYGTSFTDTQYF.

The V gene is TRBV7-9, the J gene TRBJ2-7; 8 bases are shared with TRBD2. CDR3 length: 16 amino acids. The germline gives CDR1 SEHNR, CDR2 FQNEAQ (reference sequence). With V trimmed by 5 bases and J by 0 bases, 9 bases remained unmatched. CDR3 nucleotide sequence: TGTGCCAGCAGCCCTCCGAGCGGGGGAATCTCCTACGAGCAGTACTTC. This encodes CASSPPSGGISYEQYF.

The rearrangement uses TRBV29-1 and TRBJ1-1, with D perhaps TRBD1 (6 bases). CDR1 and CDR2 (germline): SQVTM, ANQGSEA. The CDR3 runs 12 residues. The ends were cut back, 4 bases at V and 5 bases at J, with 11 bases in the middle. CDR3 in amino acids: CSVGQGSTEAFF. For the CDR3, the DNA is TGCAGCGTTGGCCAGGGGAGTACTGAAGCTTTCTTT.

This clonotype was detected a few times. A much larger clone lies a single base off, so this may be a read error. The chain employs TRBV19 and TRBJ2-7; 9 bases are a match to TRBD1. The CDR3 covers 16 residues. The V and J ends lost 5 bases and 0 bases, in that order; junction bases with no gene match: 8. Germline V gene lookup returns CDR1 LNHDA and CDR2 SQIVND (reference sequence). Written as DNA, the CDR3 is TGTGCCAGTAGTGTACTTCGACAGGGGGGCTCCTACGAGCAGTACTTC. It encodes CASSVLRQGGSYEQYF.

At least ten counts were recorded for this clonotype. J is TRBJ2-7 and V is TRBV7-3, with D possibly TRBD1 on 6 matching bases. V was shortened by 4 bases and J by 3 bases, with 10 bases between the two germline ends. Germline loops: CDR1 SGHTA, CDR2 FQGTGA. The CDR3 length is 13 residues. The CDR3 sequence: CASSWNRDYEQYF. CDR3 DNA sequence: TGTGCCAGCAGCTGGAACAGGGACTACGAGCAGTACTTC.

Points on this clonotype: A much larger clonotype is one base distant, so this may be a read error. V is TRBV4-1 and J is TRBJ1-2, with D possibly matching TRBD1 (6 bases). The CDR3 spans 15 residues. V was trimmed by 1 base and J by 7 bases, leaving 16 bases between them. The germline gives CDR1 MGHRA, CDR2 YSYEKL. CDR3 in amino acids: CASSQVLGEGGGYTF. The CDR3 DNA is TGCGCCAGCAGCCAAGTATTAGGGGAAGGGGGTGGCTACACCTTC.